A selection of T cell receptor beta chains follows, all from one sample in a study of T cells in localized non-small cell lung cancer. This table comes from immunoSEQ multiplex PCR, and its TCRdb copy is limited to in-frame clones, with some not included. The table has 5,100 or so clones, 50% to 60% seen once. Sequences were derived from lymph node tissue, sampled before any cancer treatment. The source is a male donor at least 60 years old with stage I squamous cell lung carcinoma. Both conserved end residues are part of each CDR3. D genes are given only for firm matches. Clone size appears in some rows only: once, few, many, or a class for an expanded clone.

>TRBJ1-1|16|TRBV19|-|-
CASTPPGTNMNTEAFF
TGTGCCAGTACCCCTCCCGGGACAAACATGAACACTGAAGCTTTCTTT
>TRBJ2-7|11|TRBV30|-|TRBD1
CAWTLDRVQYF
TGTGCCTGGACCCTAGACAGGGTTCAGTACTTC
>TRBJ2-1|15|TRBV6-8|-|TRBD1
CASSLTGGSYNEQFF
TGTGCCAGCAGCCTGACAGGGGGCAGCTACAATGAGCAGTTCTTC
>TRBJ2-1|14|TRBV2|-|-
CASSDWDRGGEQFF
TGTGCCAGCAGTGACTGGGACCGCGGGGGCGAGCAGTTCTTC
>TRBJ2-2|15|TRBV9|few|-
CASSAQSQGTGELFF
TGTGCCAGCAGCGCTCAAAGCCAGGGAACCGGGGAGCTGTTTTTT
>TRBJ1-2|14|TRBV28|once|-
CASSSNTGLYGYTF
TGTGCCAGCAGCTCTAATACAGGGCTCTATGGCTACACCTTC
>TRBJ1-4|15|TRBV9|few|TRBD1
CASSQGTAGGEKLFF
TGTGCCAGCAGCCAAGGGACAGCGGGAGGGGAAAAACTGTTTTTT
>TRBJ2-7|16|TRBV1|-|-
CASSQVRGRIPYEQYF
TGCGCCAGCAGCCAAGTAAGGGGCAGGATCCCCTACGAGCAGTACTTC
>TRBJ2-7|15|TRBV7-8|few|-
CASSLAGEDSYEQYF
TGTGCCAGCAGCTTAGCGGGGGAGGACTCCTACGAGCAGTACTTC
>TRBJ2-7|15|TRBV5-1|-|TRBD2
CASSTNSGRDHEQYF
TGCGCCAGCAGCACAAATAGCGGGAGAGACCACGAGCAGTACTTC
>TRBJ2-1|15|TRBV19|-|TRBD2
CASNRLAGSYNEQFF
TGTGCCAGTAATCGACTAGCGGGCTCCTACAATGAGCAGTTCTTC
>TRBJ1-3|15|TRBV11-3|few|-
CASSPLGTAGNTIYF
TGTGCCAGCAGCCCCCTAGGGACGGCTGGAAACACCATATATTTT
>TRBJ1-2|14|TRBV14|-|-
CASSQVGTYYGYTF
TGTGCCAGCAGCCAAGTGGGCACCTACTATGGCTACACCTTC
>TRBJ1-1|14|TRBV11-3|few|-
CASRGRTENTEAFF
TGTGCCAGCAGGGGCCGGACTGAGAACACTGAAGCTTTCTTT
>TRBJ1-1|15|TRBV19|-|-
CASSNRQAADTEAFF
TGTGCCAGTAGTAACCGACAGGCTGCAGACACTGAAGCTTTCTTT
>TRBJ2-3|15|TRBV4-1|-|TRBD2
CASSQDGSGVSTQYF
TGCGCCAGCAGCCAAGACGGTAGCGGGGTTTCTACGCAGTATTTT
>TRBJ1-2|14|TRBV7-5|-|-
CASSLGGANYGYTF
TGTGCCAGCAGCTTGGGAGGTGCGAACTATGGCTACACCTTC
>TRBJ1-2|13|TRBV28|-|TRBD1
CASSPGGNYGYTF
TGTGCCAGCAGCCCAGGGGGGAACTATGGCTACACCTTC
>TRBJ2-1|15|TRBV5-1|-|TRBD2
CASSLGLAGVNEQFF
TGCGCCAGCAGCTTGGGACTAGCGGGAGTCAATGAGCAGTTCTTC
>TRBJ2-7|14|TRBV4-1|-|-
CASSQSAEGYEQYF
TGCGCCAGCAGCCAATCGGCCGAAGGGTACGAGCAGTACTTC
>TRBJ2-7|15|TRBV6-7|-|TRBD2
CASRGEAGDPYEQYF
TGTGCCAGCCGCGGAGAAGCGGGAGATCCCTACGAGCAGTACTTC
>TRBJ1-1|14|TRBV5-1|-|-
CASSFSGSGAEAFF
TGCGCCAGCAGCTTTTCCGGGTCGGGCGCTGAAGCTTTCTTT